Sequencing of this TCR beta chain was carried out in a study of cytomegalovirus exposure and HLA in healthy donors. Looking at the study overall: In terms of ancestry, the Caucasian-associated cluster contained 75% to 85% of the 300 to 400 genotyped donors. Study outcomes and limitations: TCR beta chain V- and J-gene trimming was linked, in a later analysis, to a missense variant in DCLRE1C.

With regard to this clone: Its target is not known. Other DNA sequences within the sample encode an identical CDR3.

Primers: 60 Vbeta forward and 13 Jbeta reverse. Measured with immunoSEQ multiplex PCR; TCRdb has only the in-frame clones, and not every one. The sample lists around 230,000 clones, about three quarters occurring once. The sequencing sample was made of PBMCs. The TCR originated in a male donor in good health and CMV-seronegative.

The DNA of the CDR3 is TGCGCCAGCAGCCAGGACAGGGGGAAGAGGACCTTC. It encodes CASSQDRGKRTF. The V and J genes are TRBV4-3 and TRBJ1-2, with 10 bases identical to TRBD1. This CDR3 comprises 12 residues. CDR1 and CDR2 (germline): LGHNA, YSLEER. V was pared by 3 bases and J by 14 bases, with 6 bases of the junction left unmatched.